This section outlines one T cell receptor (beta chain) sequence together with its context. Its antigen is still unknown. No much larger clone exists at a distance of one base, and base qualities are not known. The record originates from a study of blood T cell repertoires in COVID-19 (dated by TCRdb to about 2020). Describing the broader study: The collaborator samples originated in the United States, Italy and Spain and spanned the acute and convalescent phases of COVID-19. The material from the prospective study consisted of cDNA or gDNA derived from T cells, B-cell-depleted T cells, or PBMCs. The dataset comprised deeply sampled blood TCRbeta repertoires from subjects exposed to, actively infected with, or recovered from COVID-19. The repertoires were released in a freely available public database meant as a resource for research on the immune response to SARS-CoV-2. The samples were drawn from two sources: the first 160 participants of the ongoing ImmuneRACE study, and fewer than 1,500 subjects contributed by 6 global collaborators. A de-identified subject ID, COVID-19 status, age in years and sex were almost always included in the sample metadata. HLA class I and class II types, where available, came from metadata supplied by the sample provider rather than from assay-based typing.

The CDR3 starts with the cysteine, ends with the phenylalanine, and has 17 residues. The DNA shown is the 51-base CDR3, in frame from base 1. As encoded in the germline V gene, CDR1 is SGHTA while CDR2 is FQGNSA. Clipping removes 1 base from V and 7 bases from J, with 13 as the unmatched junction base count. The immunoSEQ Assay, a bias-controlled multiplex PCR, was used to amplify TCRbeta CDR3 regions from genomic DNA. Turning to the authors' computational methods: The number of nucleated cells in each sample was estimated from the amplification of reference gene primers within the assay. Sequence reads were collapsed and filtered to measure the absolute abundance of every unique TCRbeta CDR3 rearrangement. Productive Simpson clonality was computed per sample as the square root of Simpson's diversity index over productive rearrangements. Held by TCRdb, this immuneACCESS table contains in-frame sequences only and omits some clones. Under half of the omission traces to an unresolved V gene where checked; the cause of the rest is unknown. That table is the source of V, J and clone size, and D and trimming were worked out from the DNA. Across this sample there are roughly 290,000 clones, with 75% to 95% seen only once. The ten largest clones capture 6.5% to 8% of the sample.

What the work shows at the level of the full study, not this receptor alone: The amount of clinical and demographic metadata varied by source and participant and was provided uncurated.

One collaborating source in Seattle enrolled patients during active infection and followed them longitudinally through the course of disease. Whole blood was collected in K2EDTA tubes by collaborating institutions according to the institutions' own protocols. For TCRbeta analysis, collaborator samples were shipped as frozen whole blood, as isolated PBMCs, or as DNA extracted from either sample type. This sequence uses TRBV7-2 and TRBJ2-4, with TRBD2 matching 7 junction bases. The receptor's source is a woman aged 25-40 years with COVID-19, enrolled during active disease. Specimen: peripheral blood. The CDR3 region reads CASSLGLVGGLKNIQYF. The nucleotide sequence reads TGTGCCAGCAGCTTAGGGCTTGTGGGGGGGTTAAAGAACATTCAGTACTTC.